This TCR beta chain was identified in a study of T cell responses to AZD1222 COVID-19 vaccine listed by TCRdb under 2021. Concerning the study at large: AZD1222 recipients given second doses at about 4 weeks or at about 12 weeks were pooled, since spike-specific TCR depth and breadth were not found to differ between the two schedules. TCR sequencing covered 230 to 250 trial participants: 200 to 210 given two doses of AZD1222 and approximately 25 given two doses of MenACWY control vaccine. Enrollment into the trials was organized by age into subgroups of 18-55, 56-69 and 70-plus years, and those subgroups contained roughly 150, 30 and 60 TCR-sequenced participants, respectively. The paper as a whole reports these results and caveats: Conclusions about previously exposed vaccinees were limited because only six AZD1222 recipients were SARS-CoV-2 seropositive at baseline. Reportedly, close to half of the unique spike-specific TCRs recognized epitopes lying outside the regions that are mutated in the B.1.351 and B.1.1.7 variants. After two AZD1222 doses, spike-specific TCR breadth and depth were significantly higher than at day 0 and than in MenACWY recipients. Because no day 14 peak-response samples were available, the repertoires could be characterized only after the peak T cell response. In the small 56-69-year group, the increase in depth fell short of significance, most likely because of low power. Participants were mostly white British and included more females than males, and it was suggested by the authors that clonal diversity may have been underestimated. CD4 TCRs associated with the vaccine covered the entire spike protein, and the dominant responses were in regions 160-218 and 743-854.

The CDR3 regions of human TCRbeta chains were subjected to immunosequencing. On the authors' methods: TCRs in the repertoires were compared against a reference library of SARS-CoV-2-specific TCRs that had been generated with the MIRA antigen-specificity platform. Breadth was defined as the fraction of unique TCRs that were SARS-CoV-2-associated, and depth was defined as the fraction of total T cells that were SARS-CoV-2-associated. Using the MIRA data, each spike-specific TCR was mapped to the spike region that the TCR reacts to and placed in a CD4 or CD8 class. Log10-transformed breadth and depth values were compared by one-way ANOVA with Sidak's multiple comparisons tests. TCRdb stores this immuneACCESS table with in-frame sequences only. Part of the clones is absent; in the studies checked, under half of the shortfall reflects unresolved V genes, and no reason is known for the rest. V and J calls and clone size come straight from that table; D and trimming were deduced from the DNA. The sample table holds roughly 250,000 clones, of which approximately 95% were seen once. Around 0.57% of the sample belongs to the ten largest clones.

Sample time point, as interpreted from the label and publication: baseline before first vaccination. The vaccinee samples were drawn from two UK trials, COV001 and COV002, one of which was a single-blind randomized controlled phase 2/3 trial testing AZD1222 (ChAdOx1 nCoV-19) in healthy adults. Trial participant PBMC samples were collected at day 0 and day 28 after the second dose for TCRbeta chain sequencing. In regard to this clone: Its antigen target is currently unknown. Within one base of it there is no much larger clone, and no base qualities were kept.

The TCR comes from an adult in good health. The sequencing used peripheral blood, collected on day 0 of AZD1222 vaccination.

The CDR3 protein is CASSQDPMTLHF. The nucleotide sequence reads as follows: TGCGCCAGCAGCCAAGACCCCATGACCCTCCACTTT. The receptor chain draws on TRBV4-1 and TRBJ1-6; no D gene can be assigned with confidence. V was cut back by 0 bases and J by 14 bases, leaving a gap of 8 bases between them. Counted from cysteine to phenylalanine, this CDR3 has 12 amino acids. CDR3 DNA is the only sequence kept; it has 36 bases, read in frame from the first base. Per the germline V gene, MGHRA is the CDR1 and YSYEKL is the CDR2.